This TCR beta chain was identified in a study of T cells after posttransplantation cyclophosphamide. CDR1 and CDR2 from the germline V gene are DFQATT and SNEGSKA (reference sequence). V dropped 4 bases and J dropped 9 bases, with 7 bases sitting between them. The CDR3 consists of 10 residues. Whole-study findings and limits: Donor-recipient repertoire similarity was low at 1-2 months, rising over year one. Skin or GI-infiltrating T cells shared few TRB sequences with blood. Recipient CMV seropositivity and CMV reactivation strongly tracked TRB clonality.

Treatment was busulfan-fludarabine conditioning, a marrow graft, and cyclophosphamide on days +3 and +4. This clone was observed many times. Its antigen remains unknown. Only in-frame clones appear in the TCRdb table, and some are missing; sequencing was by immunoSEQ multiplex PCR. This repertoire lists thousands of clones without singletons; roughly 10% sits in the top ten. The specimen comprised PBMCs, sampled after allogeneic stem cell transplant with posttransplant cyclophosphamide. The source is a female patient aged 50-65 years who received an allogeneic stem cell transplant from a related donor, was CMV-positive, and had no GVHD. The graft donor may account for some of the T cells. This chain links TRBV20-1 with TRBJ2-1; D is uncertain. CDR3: CSAIRVEQFF. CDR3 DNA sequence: TGCAGTGCTATTCGTGTTGAGCAGTTCTTC.